This TCR beta chain derives from a study of T cells in Graves' hyperthyroidism and ophthalmopathy (dated by TCRdb to between 2019 and 2020). Background for the entire study: Peripheral blood was collected at initial diagnosis, before any treatment. To identify distinguishing TCR V-J signatures, a discovery cohort of around 100 patients was used, comprising 40 to 45 with Graves' ophthalmopathy and around 57 with stable Graves' hyperthyroidism. Prospective prediction of ophthalmopathy was tested in an independent validation cohort consisting of 18 hyperthyroidism patients and about 17 patients who later progressed to ophthalmopathy. For training and testing, the 95 to 100 patients in the discovery cohort were randomly divided in a 7:3 ratio. Thyroid tissue and blood T-cell repertoires from roughly six Graves' hyperthyroidism patients were also compared in the study. Following sampling, methimazole starting at 30 mg daily was given to hyperthyroidism patients, and high-dose intravenous methylprednisolone was given to ophthalmopathy patients. The paper describes TCR Vbeta CDR3 sequencing of about 140 peripheral blood samples, made up of 43 ophthalmopathy patients, some 76 hyperthyroidism patients and 17 progressor patients.

General conclusions and limits of the study: No statistical method was used to fix the sample size in advance, and group allocation was not hidden from the investigators. A 13 V-J signature model separated ophthalmopathy from stable hyperthyroidism, with about 90% sensitivity and 81.08% specificity in cross-validation and 80%/75% in testing. In validation, the model predicted progression to ophthalmopathy a median of roughly six months before onset, with roughly 70% sensitivity and more than 72% specificity. Most expanded thyroid clonotypes (frequency above 0.001) were also detected in blood, suggesting blood repertoires may reflect thyroid immune responses.

At least ten counts were recorded for this clonotype. This receptor's antigen is unknown. Base qualities are not at hand, and no much larger clone is one base apart. The TCR beta CDR3 regions were amplified from RNA transcripts. For the first round of RT-PCR on the TCR CDR3, the HTBI primer set was used together with the Qiagen OneStep RT-PCR kit. Libraries were constructed in a second round of multiplex PCR, after which size selection and purification were performed. Sequencing of the libraries was done on an Illumina HiSeq2000 using paired-end 100 bp reads. Under the source paper's analysis protocol: SOAPnuke was used to process the raw data, throwing out any read that contained adapters or uncalled bases, had a mean Phred below 15, or lacked an exact constant-primer or identifier match. High-quality paired reads were merged using COPE v1.2.5, and each unique nucleotide sequence was defined as a clonotype. MiTCR v1.1 was used to align clonotypes to the IMGT TRBV, TRBD and TRBJ reference segments. The analysis was restricted to V-J combinations with a frequency above 0.0001, which together covered 98% to 99.2% of the repertoires. The TCS score was defined as the ratio of F50 (clonal expansion) to E x V (chaos), calculated using BLOSUM62-based TCRdist between CDR3 peptides within each V-J. Welch's t-statistics and random forest reduced around 510 V-J features to 13, which were used in a naive Bayes classifier (R e1071). TCRdb trimmed the raw reads at Q25, called clones with MiXCR and kept productive beta chains. Entries are consolidated by CDR3 protein sequence, retaining the most common genes and DNA. The V and J calls follow TCRdb's processing rather than the paper's. The sample yields about 290,000 distinct CDR3 sequences; around 16% were counted once. The top ten clones comprise around 34% of the sample.

Graves' hyperthyroidism was defined as stable when no progression to ophthalmopathy occurred over 18 months of follow-up. Hyperthyroidism patients were newly diagnosed, with disease duration under 2 months, and aged 18 to 65 years. Any patient with an uncontrolled infection, another autoimmune disease, pregnancy or lactation was excluded. Clinical symptoms, serum thyroxine and TRAb, thyroid ultrasound, and orbital computed tomography formed the basis for the diagnoses. PBMCs were isolated from 10 ml of fresh peripheral blood by Ficoll-Paque density gradient centrifugation. Total RNA was extracted using Trizol reagent, and RNA quality was assessed on an Agilent 2100 Bioanalyzer. The CDR3 measures 14 amino acids from cysteine to phenylalanine. Just CDR3 DNA is preserved here, 42 bases in frame from base 1. The germline V gene yields ENHRY for CDR1 and SYGVKD for CDR2. Ends trimmed: V by 7 bases, J by 9 bases; bases unmatched to a gene: 10.

The sample comprised blood. Here the chain combines TRBV10-3 and TRBJ2-1; 9 central nucleotides agree with TRBD2. The TCR originated in a man aged 25 to 40 with Graves' hyperthyroidism. The CDR3 has the sequence CAITSVAGVIEQFF. Read as DNA, the sequence is TGTGCCATCACATCGGTAGCGGGAGTCATTGAGCAGTTCTTC.